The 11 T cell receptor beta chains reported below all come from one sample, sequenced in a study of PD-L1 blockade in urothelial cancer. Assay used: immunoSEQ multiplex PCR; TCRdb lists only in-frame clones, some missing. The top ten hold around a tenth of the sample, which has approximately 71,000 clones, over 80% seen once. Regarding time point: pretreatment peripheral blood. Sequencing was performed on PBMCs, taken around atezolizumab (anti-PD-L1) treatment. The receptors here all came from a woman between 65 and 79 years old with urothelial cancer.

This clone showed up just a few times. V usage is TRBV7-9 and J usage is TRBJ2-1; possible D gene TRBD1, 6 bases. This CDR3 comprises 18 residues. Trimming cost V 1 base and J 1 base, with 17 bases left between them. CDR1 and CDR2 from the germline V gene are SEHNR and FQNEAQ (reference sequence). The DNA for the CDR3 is TGTGCCAGCAGCTTAGGGTCCGTACAGGGTAGGTCCTACAATGAGCAGTTCTTC. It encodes CASSLGSVQGRSYNEQFF.

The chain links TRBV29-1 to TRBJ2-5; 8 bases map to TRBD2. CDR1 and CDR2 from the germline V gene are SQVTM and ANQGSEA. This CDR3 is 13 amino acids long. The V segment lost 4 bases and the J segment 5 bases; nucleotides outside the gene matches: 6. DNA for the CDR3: TGCAGCGTTGGGCCAGCGGGGGCCGAGACCCAGTACTTC. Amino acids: CSVGPAGAETQYF.

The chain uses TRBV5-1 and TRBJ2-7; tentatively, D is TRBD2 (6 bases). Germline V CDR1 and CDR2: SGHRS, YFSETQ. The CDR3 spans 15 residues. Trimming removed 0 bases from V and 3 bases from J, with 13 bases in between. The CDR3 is CASSLGGATFYEQYF. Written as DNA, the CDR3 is TGCGCCAGCAGCTTGGGCGGGGCGACATTCTACGAGCAGTACTTC.

CDR3 protein: CASSPGLPYANEQFF. For the CDR3, the DNA is TGTGCCAGCAGCCCTGGACTACCCTACGCTAATGAGCAGTTCTTC. The J gene is TRBJ2-1, the V gene TRBV9; perhaps TRBD2 as D (6 bases). Germline V gene sequence: CDR1 SGDLS, CDR2 YYNGEE. The CDR3 is 15 amino acids. The V end lost 4 bases, the J end lost 7 bases, and 18 bases lay between the germline ends.

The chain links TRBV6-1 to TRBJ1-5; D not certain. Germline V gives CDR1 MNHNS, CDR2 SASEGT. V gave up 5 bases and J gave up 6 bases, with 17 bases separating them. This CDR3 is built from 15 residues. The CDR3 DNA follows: TGTGCCAGCAGTCAAAAGCCGGACGGAGGTCAGCCCCAGCATTTT. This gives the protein CASSQKPDGGQPQHF.

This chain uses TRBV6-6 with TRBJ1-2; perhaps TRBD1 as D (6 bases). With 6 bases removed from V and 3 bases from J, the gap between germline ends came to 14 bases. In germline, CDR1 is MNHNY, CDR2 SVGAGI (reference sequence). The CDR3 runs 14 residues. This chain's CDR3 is CASSPARGYYGYTF. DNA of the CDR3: TGTGCCAGCAGCCCGGCCAGGGGCTACTATGGCTACACCTTC.

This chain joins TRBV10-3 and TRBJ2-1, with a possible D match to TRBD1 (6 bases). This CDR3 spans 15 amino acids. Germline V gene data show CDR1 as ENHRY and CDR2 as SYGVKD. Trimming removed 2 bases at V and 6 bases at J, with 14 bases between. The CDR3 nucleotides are TGTGCCATCAGTGAGGGGCAGGGGCGGCTCAATGAGCAGTTCTTC. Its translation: CAISEGQGRLNEQFF.

In DNA, the CDR3 is TGTGCCAGCAGCTCGCCGGGACTATCCTACGAGCAGTACTTC. It yields the protein CASSSPGLSYEQYF. The chain recombines TRBV7-2 with TRBJ2-7, with 7 bases aligning to TRBD2. The CDR3 spans 14 residues. From germline, CDR1 is SGHTA and CDR2 FQGNSA. The J segment lost 1 base and the V segment lost 4 bases, leaving 4 bases of the junction unmatched.

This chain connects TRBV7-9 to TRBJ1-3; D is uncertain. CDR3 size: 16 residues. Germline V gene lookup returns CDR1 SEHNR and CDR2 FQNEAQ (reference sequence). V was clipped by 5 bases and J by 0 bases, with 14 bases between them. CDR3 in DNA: TGTGCCAGCAGCACGACCGAAGCGAGCTCTGGAAACACCATATATTTT. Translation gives CASSTTEASSGNTIYF.

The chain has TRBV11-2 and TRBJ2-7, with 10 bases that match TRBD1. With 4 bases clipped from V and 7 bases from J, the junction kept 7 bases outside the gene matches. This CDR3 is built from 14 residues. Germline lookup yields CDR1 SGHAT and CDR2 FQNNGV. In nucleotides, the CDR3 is TGTGCCAGCAGCTCCGCCCGGGACAGGGGTGAGCAGTACTTC. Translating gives CASSSARDRGEQYF. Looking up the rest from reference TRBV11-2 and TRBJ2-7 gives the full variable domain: EAGVAQSPRYKIIEKRQSVAFWCNPISGHATLYWYQQILGQGPKLLIQFQNNGVVDDSQLPKDRFSAERLKGVDSTLKIQPAKLEDSAVYLCASSSARDRGEQYFGPGTRLTVT.

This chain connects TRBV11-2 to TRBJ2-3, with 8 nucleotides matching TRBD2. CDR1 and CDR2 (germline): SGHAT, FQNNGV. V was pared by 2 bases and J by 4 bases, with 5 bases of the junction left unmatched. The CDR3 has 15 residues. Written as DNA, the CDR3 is TGTGCCAGCAGCTTATCCAGCGGGAGTGCAGATACGCAGTATTTT. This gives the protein CASSLSSGSADTQYF. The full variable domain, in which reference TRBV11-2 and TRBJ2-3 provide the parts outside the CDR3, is EAGVAQSPRYKIIEKRQSVAFWCNPISGHATLYWYQQILGQGPKLLIQFQNNGVVDDSQLPKDRFSAERLKGVDSTLKIQPAKLEDSAVYLCASSLSSGSADTQYFGPGTRLTVL.